These 25 T cell receptor beta chains came from one sample sequenced in a study of T cells expressing NK-cell markers. No DNA is given; TCRdb re-called the 5' RACE reads and lists each CDR3 protein once. The specimen's table records around 180,000 distinct CDR3 sequences. The material sequenced was blood T cells: a sorted CD56 or NKG2C T cell subset, CD4+ or CD8+ T cells, or bulk PBMC T cells (not recorded which). The origin of the receptors is a man aged 18 to 70 in good health.

The V and J genes are TRBV2 and TRBJ1-1. The CDR3 runs to 13 residues. Per the germline V gene, CDR1 is SNHLY and CDR2 is FYNNEI. The CDR3: CASSDSPKEEAFF.

The J gene is TRBJ1-4, the V gene TRBV7-9; TCRdb outputs TRBD1, but without DNA this stays unchecked. Germline V gene lookup returns CDR1 SEHNR and CDR2 FQNEAQ (reference sequence). This CDR3 has 13 amino acids. The CDR3 sequence is CAGAGQSNEKLFF.

The CDR3 loop is CASSLQELQETQYF. The rearrangement joins TRBV5-6 to TRBJ2-5; TCRdb proposes TRBD1, but this gene call is untestable without DNA. Germline V CDR1 and CDR2: SGHDT, YYEEEE. The CDR3 covers 14 residues.

The gene calls are TRBV5-1 and TRBJ2-7. The CDR3 is 15 residues long. CDR1 and CDR2 from the germline V gene are SGHRS and YFSETQ. The CDR3 reads CASSLGQGKIYEQYF.

The chain couples TRBV15 to TRBJ1-2; the D call of TRBD1 rests on TCRdb alone, since no DNA is present to check it. This CDR3 comprises 13 residues. Germline loops: CDR1 LNHNV, CDR2 YYDKDF (reference sequence). The CDR3 protein is CATSIGQNYGYTF.

The genes are TRBV19 and TRBJ2-7; TCRdb gives TRBD2 as the D gene, but with no DNA this cannot be confirmed. Germline-derived CDR1 and CDR2 are LNHDA and SQIVND (reference sequence). This CDR3 has 16 amino acids. The CDR3 reads CASSIPTSGGGYEQYF.

The chain recombines TRBV5-6 with TRBJ1-1; as DNA is missing, the TRBD1 call by TCRdb cannot be tested. CDR3 length equals 15 residues. Per germline, CDR1 SGHDT and CDR2 YYEEEE. CDR3 sequence: CASSWGRQGGTEAFF.

V usage is TRBV5-5 and J usage is TRBJ2-1; TCRdb selects TRBD1, and the lack of DNA leaves this call unchecked. The germline gives CDR1 SGHKS, CDR2 YYEKEE (reference sequence). The CDR3 loop spans 18 amino acids. The CDR3 is CASSPPTGPLTYYNEQFF.

The gene calls are TRBV7-9 and TRBJ1-5; as DNA is missing, the TRBD1 call by TCRdb cannot be tested. Per germline, CDR1 SEHNR and CDR2 FQNEAQ (reference sequence). This CDR3 region has 12 residues. The CDR3 here is CATSSWDQPQHF.

CDR3 sequence: CASTYSWDSRSGTF. The chain joins TRBV6-5 to TRBJ1-2. There are 14 residues in the CDR3. Per the germline V gene, CDR1 is MNHEY and CDR2 is SVGAGI.

The V gene is TRBV3-1, the J gene TRBJ2-2; the TRBD1 assignment by TCRdb is unverifiable without DNA. The CDR3 length is 16 residues. CDR1 and CDR2 (germline): LGHDT, YNNKEL (reference sequence). CDR3 loop: CASSPQGVGYPGELFF.

The genes are TRBV7-8 and TRBJ2-7; TCRdb proposes TRBD1, but this gene call is untestable without DNA. The germline gives CDR1 SGHVS, CDR2 FQNEAQ. CDR3 length: 14 residues. This CDR3 is CASSLQQGSYEQYF.

V is TRBV27 and J is TRBJ1-1; TCRdb's assignment of TRBD1 cannot be checked, as there is no DNA. There are 13 residues in the CDR3. Per germline, CDR1 MNHEY and CDR2 SMNVEV (reference sequence). The CDR3 sequence: CAMGVQQNTEAFF.

The V and J genes are TRBV9 and TRBJ2-2; no DNA is available, so the TRBD2 call from TCRdb remains unchecked. The V gene's germline CDR1 is SGDLS and CDR2 YYNGEE. There are 17 residues in the CDR3. The CDR3 is CASSVVGGGAFDGELFF.

The chain couples TRBV6-5 to TRBJ2-2; lacking DNA, the TRBD2 call made by TCRdb goes unchecked. Germline CDR1 and CDR2: MNHEY and SVGAGI. The CDR3 is 16 amino acids. CDR3 region: CASSYTKSGGAGELFF.

The V gene is TRBV5-1, the J gene TRBJ2-4. The CDR3 covers 16 residues. The germline V gene encodes CDR1 SGHRS and CDR2 YFSETQ. CDR3 sequence: CASSLVPDGAKNIQYF.

The chain carries TRBV19 and TRBJ2-7. In germline, CDR1 is LNHDA, CDR2 SQIVND (reference sequence). There are 12 residues in the CDR3. Here the CDR3 reads CASSIGPEEQYF.

The chain links TRBV11-1 to TRBJ2-3; checking the TCRdb D call of TRBD1 is not possible without DNA. CDR1 and CDR2 (germline): SGHAT, FQDESV (reference sequence). The CDR3 is 16 residues long. CDR3 sequence reads: CASSLSGTGIQDTQYF.

The CDR3 here is CATSREMAGGLETQYF. The chain joins TRBV15 to TRBJ2-5; TCRdb indicates TRBD2, and absent DNA this call remains unverified. There are 16 residues in the CDR3. CDR1 and CDR2 (germline): LNHNV, YYDKDF (reference sequence).

This rearrangement joins TRBV12-3 or TRBV12-4 to TRBJ2-1. This CDR3 has 14 residues. CDR3 loop: CASTEEGSYNEQFF.

The chain couples TRBV11-2 to TRBJ2-7; TCRdb outputs TRBD2, but without DNA this stays unchecked. This CDR3 is built from 16 residues. The germline CDR1 and CDR2 sequences are SGHAT and FQNNGV. This CDR3 reads CASSLFPSGDSYEQYF.

CDR3 in amino acids: CASRDSGPAFF. This sequence joins TRBV6-2 or TRBV6-3 and TRBJ1-1. Germline loops: CDR1 MNHEY, CDR2 SVGEGT. The CDR3 totals 11 residues.

This rearrangement joins TRBV6-2 or TRBV6-3 to TRBJ1-5. Per the germline V gene, CDR1 is MNHEY and CDR2 is SVGEGT. This CDR3 region has 14 residues. This CDR3 reads CASSQSYSNQPQHF.

This sequence joins TRBV14 and TRBJ1-2; TCRdb outputs TRBD1, but without DNA this stays unchecked. The germline gives CDR1 SGHDN, CDR2 FVKESK. The CDR3 has 15 residues. This CDR3 is CASSQWGPTADGYTF.

This chain's CDR3 is CASSLTLAGDQYQETQYF. The V and J genes are TRBV7-2 and TRBJ2-5; the TCRdb D gene call, TRBD2, has no DNA to confirm it. CDR3 length: 18 residues. Per the germline V gene, CDR1 is SGHTA and CDR2 is FQGNSA.